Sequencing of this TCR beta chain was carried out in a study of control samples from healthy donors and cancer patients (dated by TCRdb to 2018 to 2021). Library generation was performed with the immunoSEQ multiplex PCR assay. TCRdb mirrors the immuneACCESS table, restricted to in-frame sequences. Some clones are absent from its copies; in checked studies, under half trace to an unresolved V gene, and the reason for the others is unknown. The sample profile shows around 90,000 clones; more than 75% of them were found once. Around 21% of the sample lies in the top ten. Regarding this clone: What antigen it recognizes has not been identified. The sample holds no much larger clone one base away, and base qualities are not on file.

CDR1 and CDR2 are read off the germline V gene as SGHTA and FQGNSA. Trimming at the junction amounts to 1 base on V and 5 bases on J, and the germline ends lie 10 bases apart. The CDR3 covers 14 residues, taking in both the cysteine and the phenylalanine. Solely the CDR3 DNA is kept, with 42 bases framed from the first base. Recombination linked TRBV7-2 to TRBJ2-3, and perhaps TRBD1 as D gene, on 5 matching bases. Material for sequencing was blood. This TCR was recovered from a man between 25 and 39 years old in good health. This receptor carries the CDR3 CASSLVIRVDTQYF. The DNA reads TGTGCCAGCAGCTTAGTTATCAGGGTAGATACGCAGTATTTT. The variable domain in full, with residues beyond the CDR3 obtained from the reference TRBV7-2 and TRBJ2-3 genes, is GAGVSQSPSNKVTEKGKDVELRCDPISGHTALYWYRQSLGQGLEFLIYFQGNSAPDKSGLPSDRFSAERTGGSVSTLTIQRTQQEDSAVYLCASSLVIRVDTQYFGPGTRLTVL.